This entry lists 4 T cell receptor beta chains sequenced from one sample in a study of T cell responses to AZD1222 COVID-19 vaccine (dated by TCRdb to the early 2020s). The meaning of the sample's time point label: about 28 days (+/-7) after the second vaccine dose. Library preparation was by the immunoSEQ multiplex PCR assay. TCRdb holds this immuneACCESS table with in-frame rearrangements only. Some clones are missing; in checked studies, unresolved V genes explain under half, and the rest has no known cause. In this sample the table shows around 160,000 clones, under 95% of which occur a single time. In total, the top ten clones hold 1% to 1.4% of the sample. Source: peripheral blood, taken 28 days after the second AZD1222 dose. These receptors came from an adult who received the AZD1222 COVID-19 vaccine.

V is TRBV18 and J is TRBJ2-7; the match to TRBD1 covers 8 bases. This CDR3 is built from 13 residues. V lost 1 base to trimming and J lost 5 bases; unmatched junction nucleotides: 1. Germline V lookup: CDR1 KGHSH, CDR2 LQKENI. The CDR3 is CASSPQQGDEQYF. CDR3 coding DNA: TGTGCCAGCTCACCACAACAGGGGGACGAGCAGTACTTC.

V is TRBV9 and J is TRBJ2-2, with D uncertain. V was trimmed by 3 bases and J by 3 bases, leaving 3 bases between them. The CDR3 spans 12 residues. The germline V gene has CDR1 SGDLS and CDR2 YYNGEE. CDR3 DNA: TGTGCCAGCAGCGGCGACACCGGGGAGCTGTTTTTT. Its protein is CASSGDTGELFF. Variable domain in full (rest from reference TRBV9 and TRBJ2-2): DSGVTQTPKHLITATGQRVTLRCSPRSGDLSVYWYQQSLDQGLQFLIQYYNGEERAKGNILERFSAQQFPDLHSELNLSSLELGDSALYFCASSGDTGELFFGEGSRLTVL.

This chain joins TRBV6-6 and TRBJ2-5; 7 nucleotides line up with TRBD1. Trimming removed 0 bases from V and 4 bases from J; junction bases left unmatched: 2. Germline CDR1 reads MNHNY; CDR2 reads SVGAGI (reference sequence). The CDR3 totals 14 residues. CDR3 coding DNA: TGTGCCAGCAGTTACTCAGGGGGCTCAGAGACCCAGTACTTC. This translates into CASSYSGGSETQYF.

The chain employs TRBV30 and TRBJ2-5; 8 bases map to TRBD1. Losses at the gene ends were 2 bases for V and 7 bases for J; bases not matched to a gene: 12. The CDR3 length is 15 residues. Per germline, CDR1 GTSNPN and CDR2 SVGIG (reference sequence). CDR3 in amino acids: CAWSWGTGPTGTQYF. The CDR3 region has the DNA TGTGCCTGGAGTTGGGGGACAGGCCCGACAGGGACCCAGTACTTC.